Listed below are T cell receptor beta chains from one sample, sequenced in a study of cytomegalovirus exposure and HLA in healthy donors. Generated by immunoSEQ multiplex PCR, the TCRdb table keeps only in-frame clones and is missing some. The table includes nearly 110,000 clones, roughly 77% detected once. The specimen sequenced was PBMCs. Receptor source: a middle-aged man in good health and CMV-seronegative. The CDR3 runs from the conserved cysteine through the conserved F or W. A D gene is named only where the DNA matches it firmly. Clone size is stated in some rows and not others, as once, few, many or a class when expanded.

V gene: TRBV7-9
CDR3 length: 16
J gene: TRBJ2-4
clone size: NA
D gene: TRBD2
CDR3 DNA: TGTGCCAGCAGCTTATCTAGCGGAATAGCCAAAAACATTCAGTACTTC
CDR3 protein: CASSLSSGIAKNIQYF

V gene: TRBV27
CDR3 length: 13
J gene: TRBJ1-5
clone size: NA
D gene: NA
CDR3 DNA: TGTGCCAGCAGTTTATCCCGGAATCAGCCCCAGCATTTT
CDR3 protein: CASSLSRNQPQHF

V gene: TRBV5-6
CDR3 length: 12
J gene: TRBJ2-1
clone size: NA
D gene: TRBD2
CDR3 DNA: TGTGCCAGCAGCTTGGTTGGGACTAGGGAGTTCTTC
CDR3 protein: CASSLVGTREFF

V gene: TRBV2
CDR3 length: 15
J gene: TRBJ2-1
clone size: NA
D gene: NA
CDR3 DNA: TGTGCCAGCAGGGAGCAGGGTAGCCTGAACAATGAGCAGTTCTTC
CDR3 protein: CASREQGSLNNEQFF

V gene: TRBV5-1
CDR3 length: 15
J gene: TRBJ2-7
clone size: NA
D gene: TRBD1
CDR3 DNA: TGCGCCAGCAGCTTTACAGGGGGCGCTGGATACGAGCAGTACTTC
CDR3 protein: CASSFTGGAGYEQYF

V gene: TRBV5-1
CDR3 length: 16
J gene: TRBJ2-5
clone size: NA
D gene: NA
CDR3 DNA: TGCGCCAGCAGCTTGGGCGGGGGACACCGCCAAGAGACCCAGTACTTC
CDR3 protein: CASSLGGGHRQETQYF

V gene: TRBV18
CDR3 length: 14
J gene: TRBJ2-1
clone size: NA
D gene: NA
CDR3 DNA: TGTGCCAGCTCACGTCAGGGGCAGAACAATGAGCAGTTCTTC
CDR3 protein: CASSRQGQNNEQFF

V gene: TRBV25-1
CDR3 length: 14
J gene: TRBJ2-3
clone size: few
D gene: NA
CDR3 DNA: TGTGCCAGCAGGCCACAGGGTAGCACAGATACGCAGTATTTT
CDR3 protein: CASRPQGSTDTQYF

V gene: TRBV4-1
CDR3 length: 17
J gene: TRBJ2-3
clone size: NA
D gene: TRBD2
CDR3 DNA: TGCGCCAGCAGCCAAGAGACCACTAGCGGGGGGTCAGATACGCAGTATTTT
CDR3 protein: CASSQETTSGGSDTQYF

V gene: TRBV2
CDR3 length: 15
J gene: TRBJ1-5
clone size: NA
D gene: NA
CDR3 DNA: TGTGCCAGCAGTGAAGCACGGGGGGCGGGGCAGCCCCAGCATTTT
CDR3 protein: CASSEARGAGQPQHF

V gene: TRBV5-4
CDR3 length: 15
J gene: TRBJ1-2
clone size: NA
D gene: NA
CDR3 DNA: TGTGCCAGCAGCTTAGGGGTTGAGGCTAACTATGGCTACACCTTC
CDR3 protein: CASSLGVEANYGYTF

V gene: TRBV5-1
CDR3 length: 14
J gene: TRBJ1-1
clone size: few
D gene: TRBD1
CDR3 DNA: TGCGCCAGCAGACTGGACAGGCATAACACTGAAGCTTTCTTT
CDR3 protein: CASRLDRHNTEAFF

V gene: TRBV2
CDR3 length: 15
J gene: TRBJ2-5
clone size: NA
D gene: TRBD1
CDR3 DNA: TGTGCCACCACAGGGGGGCGGGGTGGACGGGAGACCCAGTACTTC
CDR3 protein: CATTGGRGGRETQYF

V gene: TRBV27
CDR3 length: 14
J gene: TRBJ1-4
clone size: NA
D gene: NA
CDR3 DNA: TGTGCCAGCAGACAACCGGGGGGGAAAGAAAAACTGTTTTTT
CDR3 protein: CASRQPGGKEKLFF

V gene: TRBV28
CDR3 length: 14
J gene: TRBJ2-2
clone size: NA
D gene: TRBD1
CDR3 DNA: TGTGCCAGCCACAGGGGCCCGAACACCGGGGAGCTGTTTTTT
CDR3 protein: CASHRGPNTGELFF

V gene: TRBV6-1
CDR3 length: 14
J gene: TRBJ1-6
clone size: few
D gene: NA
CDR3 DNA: TGTGCCAGCAGTGTCGAAGGAGCAGATTCACCCCTCCACTTT
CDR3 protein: CASSVEGADSPLHF

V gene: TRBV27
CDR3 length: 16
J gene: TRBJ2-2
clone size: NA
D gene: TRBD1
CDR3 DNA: TGTGCCAGCAGTTTACGGACAGGTTCGGTCGCCGGGGAGCTGTTTTTT
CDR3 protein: CASSLRTGSVAGELFF

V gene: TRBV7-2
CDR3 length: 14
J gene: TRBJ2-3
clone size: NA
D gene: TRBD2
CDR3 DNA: TGTGCCAGCAGCTTAACGGGGGGGACAGATACGCAGTATTTT
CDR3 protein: CASSLTGGTDTQYF

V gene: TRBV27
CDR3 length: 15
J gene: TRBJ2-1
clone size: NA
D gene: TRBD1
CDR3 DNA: TGTGCCAGCAGTCTACGGGGACAGAGTAGAAATGAGCAGTTCTTC
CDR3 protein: CASSLRGQSRNEQFF

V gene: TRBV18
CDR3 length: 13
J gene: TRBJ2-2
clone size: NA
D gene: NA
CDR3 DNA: TGTGCCAGCTCACCAGCCGGGGCCGGGGAGCTGTTTTTT
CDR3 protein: CASSPAGAGELFF

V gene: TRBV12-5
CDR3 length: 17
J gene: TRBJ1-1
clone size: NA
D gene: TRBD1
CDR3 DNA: TGTGCTAGTGGTCCCCCAGGTAGGGGGACAGGGACCACTGAAGCTTTCTTT
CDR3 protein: CASGPPGRGTGTTEAFF

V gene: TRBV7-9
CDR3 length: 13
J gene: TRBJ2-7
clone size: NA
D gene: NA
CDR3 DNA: TGTGCCAGCTCTCAGGACAGTGCCTACGAGCAGTACTTC
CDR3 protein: CASSQDSAYEQYF

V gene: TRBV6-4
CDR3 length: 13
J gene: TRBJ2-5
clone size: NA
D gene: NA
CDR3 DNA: TGTGCCAGCAGCGGCAATGAGGGAGAGACCCAGTACTTC
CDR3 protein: CASSGNEGETQYF

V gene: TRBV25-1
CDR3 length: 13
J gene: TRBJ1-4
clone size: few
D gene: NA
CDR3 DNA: TGTGCCAGCAGTGGCAGGGGTTACGTCAAACTGTTTTTT
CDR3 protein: CASSGRGYVKLFF

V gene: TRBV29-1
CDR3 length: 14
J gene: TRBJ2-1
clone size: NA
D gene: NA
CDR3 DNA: TGTAGCGTTGATCACGGGACACTATACAATGAGCAGTTCTTC
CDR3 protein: CSVDHGTLYNEQFF

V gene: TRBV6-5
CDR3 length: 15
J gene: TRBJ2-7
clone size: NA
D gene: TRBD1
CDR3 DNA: TGTGCCAGCAGAGGGACAGGGGGCGATCGATACGAGCAGTACTTC
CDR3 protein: CASRGTGGDRYEQYF

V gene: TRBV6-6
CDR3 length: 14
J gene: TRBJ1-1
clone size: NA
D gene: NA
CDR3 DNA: TGTGCCAGCAGTTACTCCTACGGGGACACTGAAGCTTTCTTT
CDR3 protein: CASSYSYGDTEAFF

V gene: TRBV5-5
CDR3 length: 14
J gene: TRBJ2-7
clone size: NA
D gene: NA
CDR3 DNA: TGTGCCAGCAGCGCCGGTCCAGGGACCTACGAGCAGTACTTC
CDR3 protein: CASSAGPGTYEQYF